The 20 T cell receptor beta chains listed next were all sequenced from one sample in a study of T cell repertoires in cytomegalovirus infection (dated by TCRdb to between 2018 and 2021). TCRdb shows the sequencer as Illumina HiSeq 1500. TCRdb took the public reads, trimmed them with fastp at Q25, ran MiXCR for clone calling and kept in-frame beta chains. CDR3 protein duplicates are merged, each entry listing the most common genes and DNA. Counted in this sample were about 890,000 distinct CDR3 sequences; about 33% of them appeared once. Of the sample, 13% falls within the top ten clones. The antigens for these receptors are not known. Sample treatment or condition, as interpreted from the label and publication: in vitro stimulation with specific CMV peptide epitopes to enrich CMV-specific T cells. The specimen was cultured CD8+ T cells from PBMCs, collected from culture after CMV antigen stimulation. All receptors derive from a human donor in good health (CMV status not recorded). Some clones in this sample may be carry-over from other donors' samples.

V usage is TRBV12-3 or TRBV12-4 and J usage is TRBJ1-2; D is possibly TRBD1 (6 bases). The CDR3 runs to 15 residues. The V gene lost 3 bases and the J gene lost 5 bases, with 16 bases spanning the gap. The CDR3 loop is CASSFGVGDTYGYTF. In DNA, the CDR3 is TGTGCCAGCAGTTTTGGCGTTGGGGACACTTATGGCTACACCTTC.

This clonotype was observed a handful of times. V gene TRBV12-3 or TRBV12-4 combines with J gene TRBJ2-6, with D perhaps matching TRBD2 (5 bases). V lost 6 bases and J 2 bases, leaving 11 bases between the germline ends. This CDR3 is 15 amino acids long. CDR3 protein: CASRTGVAGANVLTF. The CDR3 DNA sequence: TGTGCCAGCAGGACCGGGGTTGCTGGGGCCAACGTCCTGACTTTC.

J is TRBJ2-2 and V is TRBV6-1; TRBD2 matches at 10 bases. Trimming took 6 bases from V and 4 from J; bases not matched to a gene: 8. The CDR3 runs to 16 residues. The V gene's germline CDR1 is MNHNS and CDR2 SASEGT. CDR3 sequence reads: CASSPWTSGLTGELFF. DNA for the CDR3: TGTGCCAGCAGCCCTTGGACTAGCGGACTCACCGGGGAGCTGTTTTTT.

The table lists this clonotype with a few counts. The CDR3 loop reads CASSFYWTGSDTQYF. The CDR3 region has the DNA TGTGCCAGCAGTTTTTATTGGACGGGGAGTGATACGCAGTATTTT. V is TRBV27 and J is TRBJ2-3; the D gene is possibly TRBD2 (5 bases). Looked up from germline, CDR1 is MNHEY and CDR2 is SMNVEV (reference sequence). The CDR3 spans 15 residues. Trimming took 3 bases from V and 6 from J, leaving 16 bases between them.

Ten or more counts support this clonotype. V and J are TRBV7-6 and TRBJ2-7, with D tentatively TRBD1 (6 bases). From germline, CDR1 is SGHVS and CDR2 FNYEAQ. The CDR3 sequence is 14 residues long. V was pared by 3 bases and J by 2 bases, with 11 bases between. DNA of the CDR3: TGTGCCAGCAGCTTGCAGGGGCCAGCCTACGAGCAGTACTTC. This encodes CASSLQGPAYEQYF.

In its sample, this clonotype was seen many times. A read error may account for a junction end that differs from germline. This chain links TRBV12-3 or TRBV12-4 with TRBJ2-3; TRBD2 might be the D (6 bases). The CDR3 length is 13 residues. CDR3 sequence reads: CASSLVGGDTQYF. The CDR3 nucleotides are TGTGCCAGCAGCTTAGTGGGGGGAGATACGCAGTATTTT.

To note about this clonotype: A much larger clone lies one base from this, so it may be a read error. V gene TRBV12-3 or TRBV12-4 combines with J gene TRBJ1-1, with D possibly being TRBD1 (6 bases). The CDR3 extends over 14 amino acids. The CDR3 sequence: CANSWTAMNTEAFF. The DNA for the CDR3 is TGTGCCAACAGTTGGACAGCTATGAACACTGAAGCTTTCTTT.

This clonotype was observed many times. The germline gene is not matched at one end of the junction; a read error may be the cause. This rearrangement joins TRBV12-3 or TRBV12-4 to TRBJ2-1; 10 bases align to TRBD1. The CDR3 consists of 15 residues. In DNA form, the CDR3 reads TGTGCCAGCAGCTTAGCGGGACAGGGGTATAATGAGCAGTTCTTC. Translation gives CASSLAGQGYNEQFF.

CDR3 sequence reads: CASSPRGGASQETQYF. In DNA, the CDR3 is TGTGCCAGCAGTCCTCGGGGCGGAGCCTCCCAAGAGACCCAGTACTTC. This sequence joins TRBV28 and TRBJ2-5; tentatively, D is TRBD1 or TRBD2 (5 bases each). This CDR3 has 16 amino acids. Germline CDR1 and CDR2: MDHEN and SYDVKM. V was trimmed by 5 bases and J by 1 base, leaving 17 bases between them.

V usage is TRBV6-6 and J usage is TRBJ2-4; D may be TRBD1 (5 bases). Germline CDR1 reads MNHNY; CDR2 reads SVGAGI (reference sequence). The CDR3 spans 11 residues. V was trimmed by 6 bases and J by 8 bases, leaving 8 bases between them. CDR3 DNA sequence: TGTGCCAGCAGGAAAGGGGACATTCAGTACTTC. This gives the protein CASRKGDIQYF.

The genes are TRBV23-1 and TRBJ1-2; TRBD1 agrees at 9 bases. TRBV23-1 is given ORF status, its function remaining uncertain. V shed 4 bases and J 5 bases; nucleotides not matched to a gene: 8. This CDR3 region has 15 residues. The CDR3 region has the DNA TGCGCCAGCAGTCGTACCCCGGGACAGGGATATGGCTACACCTTC. Translating it yields CASSRTPGQGYGYTF.

On this clonotype itself: It may be a read error: a sequence one base away is much more abundant. J is TRBJ2-1 and V is TRBV7-2; possibly TRBD1 for D (6 bases). The CDR3 is 16 residues long. Trimming removed 5 bases at V and 0 bases at J, with 14 bases between. Germline V lookup: CDR1 SGHTA, CDR2 FQGNSA. CDR3 region: CASSLNRGSSYNEQFF. The CDR3 coding sequence is TGTGCCAGCAGCCTAAATAGGGGGAGCTCCTACAATGAGCAGTTCTTC.

The chain couples TRBV12-3 or TRBV12-4 to TRBJ1-2; D gene ambiguous. V was clipped by 7 bases and J by 7 bases, with 22 bases between them. The CDR3 is 15 residues long. The CDR3 region is CASILPPRGPIGYTF. The CDR3 DNA sequence: TGTGCCAGCATCCTTCCCCCCCGAGGACCTATTGGCTACACCTTC.

V and J are TRBV12-5 and TRBJ1-1; no definite D call. V was clipped by 6 bases and J by 0 bases, with 11 bases between them. CDR3 length: 14 amino acids. Germline V gene lookup returns CDR1 LGHNT and CDR2 FRNRAP. CDR3 sequence (DNA): TGTGCTAGTGGCCCCGGGCCCTTGAACACTGAAGCTTTCTTT. As protein: CASGPGPLNTEAFF.

This clonotype appeared a few times. The chain is built from TRBV7-9 and TRBJ2-2; D unclear. CDR1 and CDR2 (germline): SEHNR, FQNEAQ (reference sequence). Trimming took 4 bases from V and 6 from J, leaving 9 bases between them. The CDR3 loop spans 13 amino acids. The CDR3 sequence is CASSYTDPGELFF. The CDR3, as DNA: TGTGCCAGCAGCTATACAGACCCCGGGGAGCTGTTTTTT.

Ten or more counts support this clonotype. This sequence joins TRBV7-2 and TRBJ1-1, with unresolved D. Per the germline V gene, CDR1 is SGHTA and CDR2 is FQGNSA. V gave up 5 bases and J gave up 3 bases, with 10 bases separating them. The CDR3 is 13 residues long. The CDR3 sequence: CASSLDLYTEAFF. The DNA for the CDR3 is TGTGCCAGCAGCCTAGATCTGTACACTGAAGCTTTCTTT.

The genes are TRBV7-9 and TRBJ2-2; tentatively, D is TRBD1 or TRBD2 (5 bases each). This CDR3 has 15 amino acids. Trimming left V 4 bases short and J 1 base short, with 10 bases between. Germline values: CDR1 SEHNR, CDR2 FQNEAQ (reference sequence). This CDR3 reads CASSSGRMNTGELFF. CDR3 DNA sequence: TGTGCCAGCAGCTCGGGACGGATGAACACCGGGGAGCTGTTTTTT. The whole variable domain, filled in from reference TRBV7-9 and TRBJ2-2, reads DTGVSQNPRHKITKRGQNVTFRCDPISEHNRLYWYRQTLGQGPEFLTYFQNEAQLEKSRLLSDRFSAERPKGSFSTLEIQRTEQGDSAMYLCASSSGRMNTGELFFGEGSRLTVL.

This clonotype was counted a single time. Possible read error: a much larger clone is one base away. The V call is TRBV7-2, the J call TRBJ2-1; D remains unclear. The CDR3 runs to 13 residues. Germline CDR1 SGHTA, CDR2 FQGNSA. CDR3 loop: CANSSWGYNEQFF. CDR3 nucleotides: TGTGCCAACAGCTCCTGGGGTTACAATGAGCAGTTCTTC.

The J gene is TRBJ1-2, the V gene TRBV5-6; 8 positions match TRBD1. V dropped 3 bases and J dropped 7; count of bases not matched to a gene: 5. Germline lookup yields CDR1 SGHDT and CDR2 YYEEEE. The CDR3 covers 13 residues. The chain's CDR3 is CASSSDRVGGYTF. CDR3 nucleotides: TGTGCCAGCAGCTCGGACAGGGTAGGTGGCTACACCTTC.

The V call is TRBV7-9, the J call TRBJ2-1, with D possibly matching TRBD1 (7 bases). Germline values: CDR1 SEHNR, CDR2 FQNEAQ (reference sequence). The CDR3 covers 19 residues. Trimming removed 4 bases from V and 0 bases from J, with 22 bases in between. The CDR3 here is CASSSLTGLSGFSYNEQFF. The CDR3 coding sequence is TGTGCCAGCAGCTCCCTGACAGGGCTTAGCGGTTTCTCCTACAATGAGCAGTTCTTC.